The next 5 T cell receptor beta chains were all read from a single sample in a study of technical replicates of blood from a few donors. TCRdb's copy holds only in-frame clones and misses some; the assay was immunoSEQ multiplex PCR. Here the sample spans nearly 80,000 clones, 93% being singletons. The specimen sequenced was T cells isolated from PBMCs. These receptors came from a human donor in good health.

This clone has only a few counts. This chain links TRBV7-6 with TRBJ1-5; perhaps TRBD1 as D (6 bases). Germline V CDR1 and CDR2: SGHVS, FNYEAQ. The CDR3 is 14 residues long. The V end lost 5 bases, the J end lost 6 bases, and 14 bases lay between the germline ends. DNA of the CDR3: TGTGCCAGCAGCCCTACAGGGTTGGGTCAGCCCCAGCATTTT. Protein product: CASSPTGLGQPQHF. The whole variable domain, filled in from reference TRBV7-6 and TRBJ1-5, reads GAGVSQSPRYKVTKRGQDVALRCDPISGHVSLYWYRQALGQGPEFLTYFNYEAQQDKSGLPNDRFSAERPEGSISTLTIQRTEQRDSAMYRCASSPTGLGQPQHFGDGTRLSIL.

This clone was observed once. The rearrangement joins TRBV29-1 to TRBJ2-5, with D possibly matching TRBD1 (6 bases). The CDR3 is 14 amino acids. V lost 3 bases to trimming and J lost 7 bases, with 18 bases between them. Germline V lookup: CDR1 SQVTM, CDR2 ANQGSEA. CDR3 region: CSVDPGQSGGTQYF. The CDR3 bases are TGCAGCGTTGATCCTGGACAGTCCGGTGGGACCCAGTACTTC. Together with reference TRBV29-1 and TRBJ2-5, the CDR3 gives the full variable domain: SAVISQKPSRDICQRGTSLTIQCQVDSQVTMMFWYRQQPGQSLTLIATANQGSEATYESGFVIDKFPISRPNLTFSTLTVSNMSPEDSSIYLCSVDPGQSGGTQYFGPGTRLLVL.

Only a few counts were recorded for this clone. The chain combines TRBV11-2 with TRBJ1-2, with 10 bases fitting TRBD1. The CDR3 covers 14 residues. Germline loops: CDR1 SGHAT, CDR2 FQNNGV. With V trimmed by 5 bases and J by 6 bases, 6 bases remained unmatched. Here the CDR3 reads CASSLGQGIDGYTF. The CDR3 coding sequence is TGTGCCAGCAGCCTGGGACAGGGGATTGATGGCTACACCTTC.

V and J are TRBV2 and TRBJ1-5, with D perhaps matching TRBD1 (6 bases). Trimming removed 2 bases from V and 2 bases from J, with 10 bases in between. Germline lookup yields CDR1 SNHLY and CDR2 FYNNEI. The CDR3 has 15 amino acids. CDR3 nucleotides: TGTGCCAGCAGTGAACTCCGGACAGGCAATCAGCCCCAGCATTTT. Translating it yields CASSELRTGNQPQHF. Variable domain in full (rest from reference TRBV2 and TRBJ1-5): EPEVTQTPSHQVTQMGQEVILRCVPISNHLYFYWYRQILGQKVEFLVSFYNNEISEKSEIFDDQFSVERPDGSNFTLKIRSTKLEDSAMYFCASSELRTGNQPQHFGDGTRLSIL.

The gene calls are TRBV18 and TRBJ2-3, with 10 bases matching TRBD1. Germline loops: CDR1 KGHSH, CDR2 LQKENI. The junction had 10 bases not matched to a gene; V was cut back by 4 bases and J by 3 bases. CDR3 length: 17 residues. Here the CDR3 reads CASSRTTGGDTTDTQYF. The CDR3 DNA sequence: TGTGCCAGCTCACGAACGACAGGGGGCGATACGACAGATACGCAGTATTTT.